Listed below are T cell receptor beta chains from one sample, sequenced in a study of OX40 agonist ivuxolimab in advanced cancers. The data were produced by immunoSEQ multiplex PCR, yet TCRdb's version contains in-frame clones alone and is incomplete. The table lists some 77,000 clones, around 91% of them singletons, with approximately 2% in the top ten. Material: CD4+ or CD8+ T cells sorted from blood, obtained in a trial of the OX40 agonist ivuxolimab. These receptors were collected from an adult with an advanced solid tumor such as melanoma, head and neck, liver or kidney cancer. The CDR3 runs from the conserved cysteine through the conserved F or W. Fields, in order: J gene, D gene, V gene, clone size, CDR3 DNA, CDR3 protein. The D gene is left open where the match is weak. Where a row states a size, it is once, few, many or the class of an expanded clone; other rows omit it.

j_gene: TRBJ2-7; d_gene: .; v_gene: TRBV7-9; abundance: .; CDR3nt: TGTGCCAGCAGCACGAGGACCCTTACCTACGAGCAGTACTTC; CDR3aa: CASSTRTLTYEQYF
j_gene: TRBJ1-4; d_gene: .; v_gene: TRBV19; abundance: .; CDR3nt: TGTGCCAGTAGTTCCCGCAAGGGGGCAACTAATGAAAAACTGTTTTTT; CDR3aa: CASSSRKGATNEKLFF
j_gene: TRBJ1-1; d_gene: .; v_gene: TRBV28; abundance: .; CDR3nt: TGTGCCAGCAGTCCCCGGGGACCGAACACTGAAGCTTTCTTT; CDR3aa: CASSPRGPNTEAFF
j_gene: TRBJ1-3; d_gene: .; v_gene: TRBV5-1; abundance: .; CDR3nt: TGCGCCAGCAGCTTGGAGGGAAGGGGCTCTGGAAACACCATATATTTT; CDR3aa: CASSLEGRGSGNTIYF
j_gene: TRBJ1-6; d_gene: TRBD1; v_gene: TRBV5-1; abundance: .; CDR3nt: TGCGCCAGCAGCTCAGGGGGCGAATCACCCCTCCACTTT; CDR3aa: CASSSGGESPLHF
j_gene: TRBJ1-4; d_gene: .; v_gene: TRBV2; abundance: .; CDR3nt: TGTGCCAGCAGTGACCCCAGGGTCGAAAAACTGTTTTTT; CDR3aa: CASSDPRVEKLFF
j_gene: TRBJ2-7; d_gene: TRBD2; v_gene: TRBV7-2; abundance: .; CDR3nt: TGTGCCAGCAGCTTAGAACTAGCGGGGCGCGAGCAGTACTTC; CDR3aa: CASSLELAGREQYF
j_gene: TRBJ2-7; d_gene: .; v_gene: TRBV28; abundance: .; CDR3nt: TGTGCCAGCAGTTTACAGGGAGACTCCTACGAGCAGTACTTC; CDR3aa: CASSLQGDSYEQYF
j_gene: TRBJ2-2; d_gene: .; v_gene: TRBV28; abundance: .; CDR3nt: TGTGCCAGCAGTTTATGGGGAAGCAGGACCGGGGAGCTGTTTTTT; CDR3aa: CASSLWGSRTGELFF
j_gene: TRBJ2-3; d_gene: .; v_gene: TRBV7-9; abundance: .; CDR3nt: TGTGCCCGGGTGGGTAATACGCAGTATTTT; CDR3aa: CARVGNTQYF
j_gene: TRBJ1-2; d_gene: .; v_gene: TRBV7-9; abundance: few; CDR3nt: TGTGCCAGCAGCTTACTGGGTTACTATGGCTACACCTTC; CDR3aa: CASSLLGYYGYTF
j_gene: TRBJ2-7; d_gene: .; v_gene: TRBV15; abundance: .; CDR3nt: TGTGCCACCAGCAGAGGGGGCGGCTCCTACGAGCAGTACTTC; CDR3aa: CATSRGGGSYEQYF
j_gene: TRBJ1-1; d_gene: TRBD1; v_gene: TRBV19; abundance: .; CDR3nt: TGTGCCAGTAGAGTTTTACAGGGGGTGAACACTGAAGCTTTCTTT; CDR3aa: CASRVLQGVNTEAFF
j_gene: TRBJ1-2; d_gene: .; v_gene: TRBV5-1; abundance: .; CDR3nt: TGCGCCAGCAGTTGGGGATTAGGCGGCTACACCTTC; CDR3aa: CASSWGLGGYTF
j_gene: TRBJ1-1; d_gene: TRBD1; v_gene: TRBV4-1; abundance: .; CDR3nt: TGCGCCAGCAGCCAGGTCCGAGGGGGCGAGGGTACTGAAGCTTTCTTT; CDR3aa: CASSQVRGGEGTEAFF
j_gene: TRBJ1-1; d_gene: .; v_gene: TRBV6-5; abundance: .; CDR3nt: TGTGCCAGCAGTTTAGACGGGGCGAACACTGAAGCTTTCTTT; CDR3aa: CASSLDGANTEAFF
j_gene: TRBJ1-6; d_gene: .; v_gene: TRBV27; abundance: .; CDR3nt: TGTGCCAGCAGTCCCAGGACCGATTATAATTCACCCCTCCACTTT; CDR3aa: CASSPRTDYNSPLHF
j_gene: TRBJ2-7; d_gene: .; v_gene: TRBV7-2; abundance: .; CDR3nt: TGTGCCAGCAGCTTTTTCGGGGGCGAGCAGTACTTC; CDR3aa: CASSFFGGEQYF
j_gene: TRBJ2-3; d_gene: .; v_gene: TRBV19; abundance: .; CDR3nt: TGTGCCAGTGGTAGGACGAGCACAGATACGCAGTATTTT; CDR3aa: CASGRTSTDTQYF
j_gene: TRBJ2-1; d_gene: TRBD1; v_gene: TRBV28; abundance: .; CDR3nt: TGTGCCAGCAGACCGGGACAGGGCCGCAATGAGCAGTTCTTC; CDR3aa: CASRPGQGRNEQFF